Listed below are T cell receptor beta chains from one sample, sequenced in a study of T cell changes during pregnancy in multiple sclerosis. Clones were sequenced by immunoSEQ multiplex PCR, and TCRdb holds only the in-frame ones, with some missing. The repertoire holds 45,000 to 55,000 clones, with about 92% as singletons. Sequenced here: peripheral blood, sampled after pregnancy. These receptors all stem from a female donor with multiple sclerosis, enrolled in a pregnancy study. The CDR3 runs from the conserved cysteine through the conserved F or W. D genes are given only for firm matches. Some rows mark clone size as missing; the rest say once, few, many or name a class of expanded clone.

abundance | d_gene | len | j_gene | v_gene | CDR3aa | CDR3nt
once | . | 15 | TRBJ1-2 | TRBV6-1 | CASSVDSLPYYGYTF | TGTGCCAGCAGTGTAGACAGTCTCCCCTACTATGGCTACACCTTC
once | TRBD1 | 13 | TRBJ1-2 | TRBV27 | CASSQQGAPGYTF | TGTGCCAGCAGTCAGCAGGGGGCTCCCGGCTACACCTTC
. | TRBD2 | 15 | TRBJ2-5 | TRBV7-9 | CASSWTSGGQETQYF | TGTGCCAGCAGCTGGACTAGCGGGGGGCAAGAGACCCAGTACTTC
. | TRBD1 | 15 | TRBJ1-1 | TRBV15 | CATSRGGQGRTEAFF | TGTGCCACCAGCAGAGGAGGACAGGGGAGGACTGAAGCTTTCTTT
. | TRBD1 | 12 | TRBJ1-1 | TRBV6-5 | CASSLDRVEAFF | TGTGCCAGCAGCCTGGACAGGGTTGAAGCTTTCTTT
. | . | 12 | TRBJ1-1 | TRBV7-3 | CASSPTAGQAFF | TGTGCCAGCAGCCCCACCGCGGGACAAGCTTTCTTT
. | . | 17 | TRBJ1-3 | TRBV7-9 | CASSEASLGTSGNTIYF | TGTGCCAGCAGCGAGGCGTCGCTCGGCACCTCTGGAAACACCATATATTTT
. | . | 16 | TRBJ1-4 | TRBV7-2 | CASSLVGRTTNEKLFF | TGTGCCAGCAGCTTAGTCGGCAGGACAACTAATGAAAAACTGTTTTTT
. | TRBD1 | 14 | TRBJ1-1 | TRBV7-7 | CASSPRQGDTEAFF | TGTGCCAGCAGCCCCCGACAGGGTGACACTGAAGCTTTCTTT
few | TRBD1 | 12 | TRBJ1-5 | TRBV5-8 | CASSTWTGPQHF | TGTGCCAGCAGCACCTGGACAGGGCCCCAGCATTTT
. | TRBD1 | 14 | TRBJ1-1 | TRBV13 | CASSFQGGNTEAFF | TGTGCCAGCAGCTTTCAGGGGGGGAACACTGAAGCTTTCTTT
. | . | 16 | TRBJ1-2 | TRBV6-1 | CASSDLRTGTNYGYTF | TGTGCCAGCAGTGATCTGAGAACAGGGACTAACTATGGCTACACCTTC
. | . | 15 | TRBJ2-5 | TRBV9 | CASSGSGLRSETQYF | TGTGCCAGCAGCGGGTCCGGACTCCGGTCGGAGACCCAGTACTTC
. | TRBD1 | 15 | TRBJ1-1 | TRBV9 | CASSVGLTGGFGAFF | TGTGCCAGCAGCGTAGGGCTAACAGGGGGCTTCGGAGCTTTCTTT
. | TRBD1 | 17 | TRBJ2-2 | TRBV7-6 | CASSLLPGQGGNGELFF | TGTGCCAGCAGCCTATTACCGGGACAGGGTGGTAACGGGGAGCTGTTTTTT
. | . | 14 | TRBJ1-1 | TRBV7-3 | CASSLTDSNTEAFF | TGTGCCAGCAGCTTAACCGACAGTAACACTGAAGCTTTCTTT
. | TRBD2 | 19 | TRBJ2-7 | TRBV19 | CASSIYWTGVRGDRYEQYF | TGTGCCAGTAGTATATATTGGACGGGGGTCCGGGGGGACCGCTACGAGCAGTACTTC
. | . | 16 | TRBJ2-2 | TRBV9 | CASTPVSGFNTGELFF | TGTGCCAGCACCCCGGTCTCTGGTTTTAACACCGGGGAGCTGTTTTTT
. | . | 14 | TRBJ1-1 | TRBV11-1 | CASSFQRAGTEAFF | TGTGCCAGCAGCTTCCAGAGGGCTGGCACTGAAGCTTTCTTT
. | . | 16 | TRBJ1-2 | TRBV11-3 | CASSLDDRPPIYGYTF | TGTGCCAGCAGCTTAGATGACAGACCTCCAATCTATGGCTACACCTTC
. | TRBD2 | 13 | TRBJ2-3 | TRBV6-4 | CASSDDSGVRQYF | TGTGCCAGCAGTGATGATAGCGGGGTTAGGCAGTATTTT
. | TRBD1 | 14 | TRBJ1-1 | TRBV18 | CASSLGTGGTEAFF | TGTGCCAGCTCATTAGGGACAGGGGGCACTGAAGCTTTCTTT
. | . | 14 | TRBJ1-1 | TRBV4-3 | CASSQNLQGTEAFF | TGCGCCAGCAGCCAGAACCTACAGGGCACTGAAGCTTTCTTT
. | TRBD1 | 15 | TRBJ2-1 | TRBV7-3 | CASSLTGAQSNEQFF | TGTGCCAGCAGCTTGACAGGGGCGCAATCCAATGAGCAGTTCTTC
few | . | 14 | TRBJ1-5 | TRBV5-4 | CASSLYGENQPQHF | TGTGCCAGCAGCTTGTACGGTGAAAATCAGCCCCAGCATTTT
. | . | 15 | TRBJ1-6 | TRBV18 | CASSPSIGDNSPLHF | TGTGCCAGCTCACCATCCATAGGGGATAATTCACCCCTCCACTTT
. | . | 17 | TRBJ2-3 | TRBV4-3 | CASSRGGAGANTDTQYF | TGCGCCAGCAGCCGCGGCGGGGCGGGGGCCAACACAGATACGCAGTATTTT
. | . | 12 | TRBJ1-2 | TRBV30 | CAWKRLLNGYTF | TGTGCCTGGAAACGGTTATTAAATGGCTACACCTTC
. | TRBD2 | 17 | TRBJ2-7 | TRBV5-6 | CASSLRASGGPTYEQYF | TGTGCCAGCAGCTTGAGGGCTAGCGGGGGGCCCACCTACGAGCAGTACTTC
. | . | 13 | TRBJ2-5 | TRBV19 | CASSALGGLDQYF | TGTGCCAGTAGTGCCCTTGGGGGACTCGACCAGTACTTC
once | . | 15 | TRBJ1-1 | TRBV6-5 | CASSYAGRVEDEAFF | TGTGCCAGCAGTTACGCCGGCAGGGTAGAGGATGAAGCTTTCTTT
. | . | 13 | TRBJ1-2 | TRBV5-6 | CASTARGPYGYTF | TGTGCCAGCACCGCAAGGGGCCCCTATGGCTACACCTTC
. | TRBD1 | 16 | TRBJ1-1 | TRBV18 | CASSPGQGRVGTEAFF | TGTGCCAGCTCACCAGGACAGGGCCGGGTGGGGACTGAAGCTTTCTTT
. | TRBD1 | 14 | TRBJ2-2 | TRBV4-3 | CASSQGQGIGELFF | TGCGCCAGCAGCCAGGGACAGGGGATCGGGGAGCTGTTTTTT
once | . | 15 | TRBJ1-3 | TRBV7-2 | CASSPAGFSGNTIYF | TGTGCCAGCAGCCCCGCGGGGTTCTCTGGAAACACCATATATTTT
. | . | 14 | TRBJ1-2 | TRBV5-1 | CASSKDKPSYGYTF | TGCGCCAGCAGCAAAGACAAACCCTCCTATGGCTACACCTTC
. | TRBD1 | 18 | TRBJ1-1 | TRBV5-1 | CASSPRTGANTVNTEAFF | TGCGCCAGCAGCCCACGGACAGGGGCGAATACGGTGAACACTGAAGCTTTCTTT
. | TRBD1 | 15 | TRBJ2-5 | TRBV6-1 | CASTRTGGHQETQYF | TGTGCCAGCACCCGGACAGGGGGCCACCAAGAGACCCAGTACTTC
. | TRBD2 | 17 | TRBJ2-2 | TRBV5-6 | CASSLVLAGGPVGELFF | TGTGCCAGCAGCTTGGTATTGGCGGGGGGGCCGGTCGGGGAGCTGTTTTTT
. | TRBD1 | 13 | TRBJ1-2 | TRBV27 | CASSLTGNYGYTF | TGTGCCAGCAGTTTGACAGGGAACTATGGCTACACCTTC
once | . | 16 | TRBJ1-2 | TRBV7-2 | CASSLDPTGLLYGYTF | TGTGCCAGCAGCTTAGACCCCACAGGGCTCCTCTATGGCTACACCTTC
. | . | 14 | TRBJ1-4 | TRBV10-2 | CASRSIATNEKLFF | TGCGCCAGCAGATCTATAGCAACTAATGAAAAACTGTTTTTT
. | . | 12 | TRBJ1-6 | TRBV5-6 | CASNSNNSPLHF | TGTGCCAGCAACAGTAATAATTCACCCCTCCACTTT
. | TRBD2 | 13 | TRBJ2-7 | TRBV7-3 | CASSASGGYEQYF | TGTGCCAGCAGCGCCTCGGGGGGCTACGAGCAGTACTTC
few | . | 13 | TRBJ1-5 | TRBV7-2 | CASSPRSFQPQHF | TGTGCCAGCAGCCCTAGATCCTTTCAGCCCCAGCATTTT
. | TRBD1 | 14 | TRBJ1-1 | TRBV6-1 | CASTPDRGNTEAFF | TGTGCCAGCACCCCGGACAGGGGAAACACTGAAGCTTTCTTT
once | TRBD1 | 15 | TRBJ1-2 | TRBV10-3 | CAISDGGDRASGYTF | TGTGCCATCAGCGACGGGGGGGACAGGGCCTCAGGCTACACCTTC
. | TRBD2 | 17 | TRBJ2-3 | TRBV10-3 | CAISGSRGGAIDDTQYF | TGTGCCATCAGTGGGTCTCGGGGGGGGGCAATCGACGATACGCAGTATTTT
once | TRBD2 | 14 | TRBJ2-2 | TRBV2 | CASSGTRNTGELFF | TGTGCCAGCAGCGGGACTAGAAACACCGGGGAGCTGTTTTTT
. | TRBD2 | 14 | TRBJ2-3 | TRBV5-4 | CASRTGGSTDTQYF | TGTGCCAGCAGGACGGGGGGGAGCACAGATACGCAGTATTTT
. | . | 13 | TRBJ1-2 | TRBV30 | CAWVPPNDYGYTF | TGTGCCTGGGTCCCCCCAAATGACTATGGCTACACCTTC